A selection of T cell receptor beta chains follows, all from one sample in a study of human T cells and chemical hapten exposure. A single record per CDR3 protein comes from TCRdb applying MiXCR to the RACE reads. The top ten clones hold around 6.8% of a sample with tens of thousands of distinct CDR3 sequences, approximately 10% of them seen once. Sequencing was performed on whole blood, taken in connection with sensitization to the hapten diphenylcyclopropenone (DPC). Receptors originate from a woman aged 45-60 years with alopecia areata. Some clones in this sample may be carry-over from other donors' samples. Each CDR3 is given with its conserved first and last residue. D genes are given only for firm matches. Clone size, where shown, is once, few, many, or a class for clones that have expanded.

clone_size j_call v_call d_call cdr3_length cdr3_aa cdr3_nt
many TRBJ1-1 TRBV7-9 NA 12 CASSFDGIEAFF TGTGCCAGCAGCTTCGACGGGATTGAAGCTTTCTTT
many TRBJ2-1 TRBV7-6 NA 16 CASSLAAGLPFNEQFF TGTGCCAGCAGCTTAGCAGCGGGCCTACCTTTCAATGAGCAGTTCTTC
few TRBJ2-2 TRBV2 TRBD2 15 CASSQAGGVTGELFF TGTGCCAGCAGTCAAGCGGGAGGGGTCACCGGGGAGCTGTTTTTT
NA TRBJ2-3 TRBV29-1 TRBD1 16 CSVEDRDSPFTDTQYF TGCAGCGTTGAGGACAGGGATTCTCCTTTTACAGATACGCAGTATTTT
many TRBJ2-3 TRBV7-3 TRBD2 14 CASSLVGLAGTQYF TGTGCCAGCAGCCTAGTAGGACTAGCTGGTACGCAGTATTTT
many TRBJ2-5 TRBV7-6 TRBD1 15 CASSLARTGEETQYF TGTGCCAGCAGCTTAGCGCGGACAGGGGAAGAGACCCAGTACTTC
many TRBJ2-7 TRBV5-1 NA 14 CASSLAGTSYEQYF TGCGCCAGCAGCTTGGCCGGAACGTCCTACGAGCAGTACTTC
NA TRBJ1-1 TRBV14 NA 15 CASSPTRTVNTEAFF TGTGCCAGCAGCCCAACCAGGACGGTTAACACTGAAGCTTTCTTT
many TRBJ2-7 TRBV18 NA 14 CASSPLALSYEQYF TGTGCCAGCTCACCACTAGCCCTTTCCTACGAGCAGTACTTC
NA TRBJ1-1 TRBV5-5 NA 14 CASSSRDLNTEAFF TGTGCCAGCAGCTCCAGGGATCTGAACACTGAAGCTTTCTTT
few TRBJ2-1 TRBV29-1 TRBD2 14 CSVELSGRQDEQFF TGCAGCGTTGAACTTAGCGGGAGACAAGATGAGCAGTTCTTC
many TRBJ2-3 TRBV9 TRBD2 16 CASSRGTSDSTDTQYF TGTGCCAGCAGCAGAGGGACTAGCGATAGCACAGATACGCAGTATTTT
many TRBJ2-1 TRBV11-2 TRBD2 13 CASSSGIYNEQFF TGTGCCAGCAGCAGCGGGATTTACAATGAGCAGTTCTTC
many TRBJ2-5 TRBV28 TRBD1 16 CASTSPPDRGRETQYF TGTGCCAGCACGTCACCCCCGGACAGGGGGCGTGAGACCCAGTACTTC
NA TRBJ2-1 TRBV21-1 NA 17 CASNSQLGAMAYNEQFF TGTGCCAGCAATTCCCAGCTGGGGGCCATGGCCTACAATGAGCAGTTCTTC
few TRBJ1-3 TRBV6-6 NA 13 CASRKPPGNTIYF TGTGCCAGCAGGAAGCCCCCCGGAAACACCATATATTTT
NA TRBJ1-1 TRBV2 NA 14 CASSEALHRTEAFF TGTGCCAGCAGTGAAGCGCTTCATAGGACTGAAGCTTTCTTT